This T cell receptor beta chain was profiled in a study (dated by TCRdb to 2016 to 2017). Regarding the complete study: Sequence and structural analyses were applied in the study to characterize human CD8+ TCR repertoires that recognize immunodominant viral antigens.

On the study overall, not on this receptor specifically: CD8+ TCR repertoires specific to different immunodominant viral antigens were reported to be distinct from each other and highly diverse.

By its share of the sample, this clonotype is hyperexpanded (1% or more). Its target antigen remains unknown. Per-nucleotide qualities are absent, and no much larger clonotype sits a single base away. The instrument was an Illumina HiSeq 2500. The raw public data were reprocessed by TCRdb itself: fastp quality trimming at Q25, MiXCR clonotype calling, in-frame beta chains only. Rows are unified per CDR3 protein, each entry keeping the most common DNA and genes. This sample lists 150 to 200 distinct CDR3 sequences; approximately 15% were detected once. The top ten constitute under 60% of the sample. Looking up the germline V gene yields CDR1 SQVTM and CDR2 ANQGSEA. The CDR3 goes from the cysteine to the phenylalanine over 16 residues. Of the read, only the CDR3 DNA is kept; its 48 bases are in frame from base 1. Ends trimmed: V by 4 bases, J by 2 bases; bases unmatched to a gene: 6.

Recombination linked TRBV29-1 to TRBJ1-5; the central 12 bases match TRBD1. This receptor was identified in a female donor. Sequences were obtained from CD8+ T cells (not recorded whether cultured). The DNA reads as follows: TGCAGCGTTGGGGGACAGGGGGCGAGGTGCAATCAGCCCCAGCATTTT. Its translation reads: CSVGGQGARCNQPQHF.